This T cell receptor (beta chain) came from a study of T cell repertoires in cytomegalovirus infection (dated by TCRdb to between 2017 and 2020). Some background on the complete study: Donor HLA type was relevant to the analysis, as public TCR beta signatures indicated carriage of CMV infection together with the matching HLA type. Beyond this particular receptor, the publication reports: Carriers of CMV infection plus the relevant HLA type were discriminated by the cumulative frequency of public TCR beta family members in the study cohort and in an independent approximately 340-donor cohort. The ex vivo response was dominated by HLA-C-restricted CMV-specific TCR beta clonotypes, and the single most frequent clonotype in two of eight donors was supplied by these HLA-C-restricted clonotypes.

The CDR3 goes from the cysteine to the phenylalanine over 15 residues. The retained sequence is limited to the CDR3, 45 bases, with the frame set at the first base. The germline V gene gives CDR1 as MNHNS and CDR2 as SASEGT. V and J are trimmed by 1 base and 4 bases, and the gene matches miss 4 bases of the junction. This clonotype appeared a few times. There is no known antigen for this receptor. One base away there is no much larger clone; base qualities are not given. The run used an Illumina HiSeq 1500. TCRdb itself trimmed the public reads at Q25 with fastp, ran MiXCR and retained productive beta chains. Each CDR3 protein appears once, grouped with its most common genes and DNA. For this sample there are approximately 750,000 distinct CDR3 sequences; less than 40% appear just once. Together, the top ten hold roughly 2.9% of the sample.

Material for sequencing was PBMCs. The rearranged chain carries TRBV6-1 and TRBJ1-2; 9 central bases correspond to TRBD1. This clonotype was sampled from a human donor in good health (CMV status not recorded). Some clones in this sample may be carry-over from other donors' samples. The bases are TGTGCCAGCAGTGAAGGGGGGACAGGGCCCTATGGCTACACCTTC. It is translated as CASSEGGTGPYGYTF.